This TCR beta chain comes out of a study of cytomegalovirus exposure and HLA in healthy donors (dated by TCRdb to about 2017). A note on the overall study: An earlier analysis of some 600 of the donors reported 250 to 300 Gb of sequence data and 90 million to 120 million unique TCR beta sequences obtained from approximately 180 million T cells. An early release that covered 500 to 800 HLA-typed donors contained about 300 gigabases of sequencing data and 70 million to 100 million unique TCR sequences. The genetic ancestry cluster associated with self-reported Caucasian donors included over 65% of the 350 to 500 genotyped donors. The study was designed to test whether signatures of past pathogen exposure could be identified by cataloging public T cell receptors. The study profiled the T cell repertoires of under 850 subjects by immunosequencing and related them to cytomegalovirus serostatus. In addition to the first cohort of approximately 650 subjects, a separate validation cohort of 120 different subjects was used. To predict cytomegalovirus infection status, the study brought together high-throughput TCR immunosequencing, statistical association of individual TCRs with disease status, and machine learning. A later analysis re-analyzed previously published TCR beta repertoires from 600 to 850 donors and added high-resolution HLA genotyping to study TCR occurrence patterns. Rather than using new phenotypic data, the later analysis identified candidate immune exposures from TCR beta sequences and from how often those sequences occurred across donors. In an earlier analysis of several hundred of the donors, high-throughput TCR beta sequencing was used to judge whether each TCR beta V gene segment behaved as functional or pseudogenic. Donor age, sex, ethnicity and CMV serostatus were collected together with the repertoire data. Genome-wide SNP genotypes for about three fifths of the 666 donors were used in a later genetic analysis, which treated that subset as a discovery cohort. Every discovery cohort repertoire had been produced on one sequencing platform. Class I and class II HLA loci were covered by the typing at four-digit resolution. The number of donors typed differed by locus, with roughly 629-640 for A, B, C, DRB1 and DQB1, roughly 520 for DQA1, approximately 580 for DPA1, and approximately 470 for DPB1. Roughly five DR-DQ haplotypes were treated as single units for association and clustering because of strong linkage in the cohort. On average, approximately 250,000 unique TCR beta nucleotide sequences were sequenced per donor among fewer than 500 genotyped donors of the cohort, with roughly 20% of those sequences being non-productive.

About this clone itself: The clone's antigen remains unknown. One base away there is no much larger clone; base qualities are not given.

The library was obtained by the immunoSEQ multiplex PCR assay. A mixture of 60 forward primers for TCR Vbeta segments and 13 reverse primers for TCR Jbeta segments was used in the multiplex PCR. A multiplex PCR assay on genomic DNA amplified the CDR3 region of rearranged TCR beta genes. The Illumina HiSeq System was used to sequence the amplified TCR beta libraries as 87-base-pair reads. As for the original processing: Across the 666 repertoires, a later analysis counted approximately 75 million unique TCR beta chains, around 11 million of which were shared by at least two donors. Raw reads were error-corrected and collapsed into unique sequences by a nearest-neighbor algorithm in which closely related sequences were merged to remove PCR and sequencing errors. Alignment of CDR3 sequences to IMGT reference sequences was used to assign V, D and J gene segments. Each retained sequence needed at least a six-nucleotide match to both a V gene segment and a J gene segment. A rearrangement counted as productive if the CDR3 had no stop codons and remained in frame with V and J, and every other rearrangement counted as non-productive. Following IMGT convention, CDR3 was defined as the stretch from the second conserved V-encoded cysteine up to the conserved J-encoded phenylalanine. Sequences without an unambiguous match to a single V gene segment were excluded from the earlier analysis of approximately 560 of the donors. An earlier analysis of several hundred of the donors called V segments functional above 56.7% productive rearrangements and segregating when the between-donor standard deviation exceeded 5%. A statistical classification framework was developed to diagnose cytomegalovirus status using the catalog of TCR beta chain sequences. In a later analysis, V and J genes were assigned by comparing TCR nucleotide sequences against IMGT/GENE-DB human TR gene sequences. A later analysis assigned CDR3 sequences and most-parsimonious VDJ recombination scenarios with the TCRdist pipeline. In a later analysis, each TCR beta chain was defined by its CDR3 amino acid sequence together with its V-gene family, and reads lacking a unique V-gene family were excluded. As a way to deal with suspected cross-contamination and a sequencing artifact, a later analysis dropped 450 to 700 nucleotide sequences that were highly shared and had low generation probability. In a later analysis, a clonal expansion index was calculated for each public chain from normalized within-repertoire ranks of inferred template counts. In a later analysis, generation probabilities were computed with a VDJ recombination model fitted to out-of-frame rearrangements, and the resulting probabilities were checked against IGoR. Hypergeometric tests were used in a later analysis to score TCR-TCR, TCR-HLA and TCR-CMV co-occurrence, with a repertoire-size bias correction applied to the TCR pairs. In a later analysis, false discovery rates were estimated by permuting HLA or CMV assignments 20 times. A later analysis grouped co-occurring TCRs with DBSCAN, adding TCRdist sequence similarity when clustering within HLA-allele-positive subsets. Co-occurrence clustering excluded repertoires with fewer than 30,000 or more than 120,000 public chains, plus five with anomalous nucleotide sharing. Held by TCRdb, this immuneACCESS table contains in-frame sequences only and omits some clones. Under half of the omission traces to an unresolved V gene where checked; the cause of the rest is unknown. V, J and clone size derive from that table, while D and trimming were established from the DNA sequence. The sample table holds some 140,000 clones, of which 65% to 80% were seen once. Of the sample, 2.8% falls within the top ten clones.

The cohort consisted of approximately 690 healthy bone marrow donors. At the time of sampling, all cohort members were nominally healthy, though unrecorded immune exposures were likely present. The donor was CMV seronegative and belonged to the group of 320 or so seronegative cohort members. A peripheral blood sample was collected from each donor, and TCR beta sequencing was performed on peripheral blood mononuclear cells. Genomic DNA was extracted from the blood cell samples with the Qiagen DNeasy Blood Extraction Kit. The V end gives up 11 bases and the J end 6 bases, leaving 8 bases in the junction not matched to a gene. Via the germline V gene, CDR1 is ENHRY and CDR2 SYGVKD. The CDR3 has 12 amino acids, counting the end cysteine and phenylalanine. The DNA shown is the 36-base CDR3, in frame from base 1. General findings and caveats noted by the study authors: Across donors, most TCR sequences were observed very rarely, whereas some public TCRs were present in many individuals. Several of the top co-occurrence clusters appeared to be linked to parvovirus B19, influenza, CMV and Epstein-Barr virus, according to a later analysis. The authors suggested that the approach could potentially be generalized to other disease states and immunological phenotypes. Specific HLA alleles were associated with 16,951 TCR beta sequences at a false discovery rate of 0.05 in a later analysis. A later genetic analysis reported fewer N-insertions in productive TCRs among donors in an Asian-associated ancestry cluster than the roughly 700-donor mean. Some IMGT-functional V segments, including TRBV6-2 and TRBV6-3, could not be distinguished by the 87-base-pair reads and were therefore excluded. A later analysis found that HLA-associated TCR beta chains were more clonally expanded and had lower generation probabilities than equally common non-associated chains. Because some donors lacked HLA typing at each locus, the association tests relied only on the typed subset. A few of the identified cytomegalovirus-associated TCR beta chains were confirmed in vitro to be specific for cytomegalovirus antigens. The sequencing pipeline was judged likely to have produced a cluster of highly shared sequence variants as a technical artifact. A total of some 180 TCR beta chains were listed by the study as associated with cytomegalovirus. In a later analysis, the rate of TCR association differed among HLA loci, with DRB1 alleles having the most associated TCRs and HLA-C alleles having the fewest. The only immune exposure information available for the cohort was CMV serostatus. A further reported finding was that TCR beta sequences accurately predicted the HLA-A and HLA-B alleles for most subjects in the first cohort. Roughly uniform sequencing depth across donors was assumed in presence/absence analyses, although this assumption may not hold. Because counts were too low, seventeen rarely observed V segments, including chromosome 9 orphons, were left out of the earlier analysis of 587 of the donors. The classifier was reported to diagnose cytomegalovirus status with high specificity and sensitivity in both the original cohort and the validation cohort. When HLA alleles, especially DR and DQ, strongly co-occurred, TCR associations were difficult to assign to individual alleles. Linkage disequilibrium might explain the correlated functional status among segregating V segments, but an unknown experimental factor could not be ruled out. An earlier analysis of several hundred of the donors showed that most TCR beta V segments appeared in productive rearrangements either about 87% or about 30% of the time, which broadly matched IMGT annotations. V-gene and J-gene trimming of TCR beta chains was associated with a missense DCLRE1C variant in a later genetic analysis, and the association was replicated in an independent cohort. The cohort was sequenced for TCR beta chains only, and without alpha or paired-chain data the features that could be detected were limited. According to a later analysis, most CMV-associated TCR beta chains appeared to be HLA-restricted, and the HLA associations seemed to be driven largely by CMV exposure.

Recombination linked TRBV10-3 to TRBJ1-1; 8 middle bases align to TRBD1. The sequenced sample consisted of PBMCs. The TCR was taken from a man in his late teens or twenties in good health and CMV-seronegative. This receptor carries the CDR3 CAVGTGEAEAFF. The DNA is as follows: TGTGCCGTGGGGACAGGAGAGGCTGAAGCTTTCTTT.